This is a list of T cell receptor delta chains from one sample in a study of gamma-delta chains in newborns, infants, children. TCRdb fed the reads into CATT to redo clone calling. The table has fewer than 4,500 delta-chain clones, around 1.4% seen once; the top ten hold 22%. Sequenced input: blood. All receptors come from a child who was a newborn, infant or young child, either healthy, febrile or measles-vaccinated (not recorded which). The CDR3 runs from the conserved cysteine through the conserved F or W. A D gene is named only where the DNA matches it firmly. Some rows have no size entry. The others give once, few or many, or a class for an expanded clone.

d_gene	v_gene	abundance	j_gene	CDR3aa	CDR3nt
.	TRDV2	.	TRDJ3	CAGGSWDTRQMFF	TGCGCCGGGGGATCCTGGGACACCCGACAGATGTTTTTC
.	TRDV2	many	TRDJ3	CACDTVAALISWDTRQMFF	TGTGCCTGTGACACCGTAGCGGCTTTAATCTCCTGGGACACCCGACAGATGTTTTTC
TRDD3	TRDV2	medium-sized	TRDJ3	CACDTLLGDTRWDTRQTFF	TGTGCCTGTGACACCCTACTGGGGGATACGCGCTGGGACACCCGACAGACGTTTTTC
TRDD3	TRDV2	large	TRDJ3	CACDTFTAGGYAWDTRQMFF	TGTGCCTGTGACACTTTTACCGCTGGGGGATACGCCTGGGACACCCGACAGATGTTTTTC
TRDD3	TRDV2	large	TRDJ3	CACDTGGYASWDTRQMFF	TGTGCCTGTGACACCGGGGGATACGCCTCCTGGGACACCCGACAGATGTTTTTC
TRDD3	TRDV2	large	TRDJ2	CACDTWGIAQLFF	TGTGCCTGTGACACCTGGGGGATAGCACAACTCTTCTTT
TRDD3	TRDV2	large	TRDJ3	CACDTAGGPWDTRQMFF	TGTGCCTGTGACACCGCTGGGGGACCCTGGGACACCCGACAGATGTTTTTC
TRDD3	TRDV2	few	TRDJ3	CACDTATGGYGSWDTRQMFF	TGTGCCTGTGACACCGCCACTGGGGGATACGGCTCCTGGGACACCCGACAGATGTTTTTC
TRDD3	TRDV2	medium-sized	TRDJ3	CACDTPLGDTWDTRQMFF	TGTGCCTGTGACACCCCACTGGGGGATACGTGGGACACCCGACAGATGTTTTTC
.	TRDV2	large	TRDJ3	CACDKISWDTRQMFF	TGTGCCTGTGACAAAATCTCCTGGGACACCCGACAGATGTTTTTC
TRDD3	TRDV2	medium-sized	TRDJ3	CACDTGGLGEQSSWDTRQMFF	TGTGCCTGTGACACCGGGGGACTGGGGGAGCAAAGCTCCTGGGACACCCGACAGATGTTTTTC
.	TRDV3	medium-sized	TRDJ1	CALSAGGELIF	TGTGCCTTGAGTGCGGGCGGGGAACTCATCTTT
TRDD3	TRDV2	large	TRDJ3	CACDTVLGALSWDTRQMFF	TGTGCCTGTGACACTGTACTGGGGGCCTTATCCTGGGACACCCGACAGATGTTTTTC
.	TRAV29/DV5	few	TRDJ3	CAASAGATSWDPRQMFF	TGTGCCGCAAGCGCGGGGGCCACCTCCTGGGACCCCCGACAGATGTTTTTC
TRDD3	TRDV2	medium-sized	TRDJ3	CACDSARTGVTNPSWDTRQMFF	TGTGCCTGTGACTCCGCACGTACTGGGGTCACCAACCCATCCTGGGACACCCGACAGATGTTTTTC
TRDD3	TRDV2	.	TRDJ2	CACELLGDNRAHLFF	TGTGCCTGTGAGCTACTGGGGGATAATCGGGCACACCTCTTCTTT
TRDD3	TRDV2	.	TRDJ3	CACDYWGSSWDTRQMFF	TGCGCCTGTGACTACTGGGGGAGCTCCTGGGACACTCGACAGATGTTTTTC
TRDD2	TRDV1	few	TRDJ1	CALGDRAFPTGTDKLIF	TGTGCTCTTGGGGACCGGGCCTTTCCTACAGGCACCGATAAACTCATCTTT
.	TRDV2	medium-sized	TRDJ3	CACDTGLKSSWDTRQMFF	TGTGCCTGTGACACCGGGCTTAAGAGCTCCTGGGACACCCGACAGATGTTTTTC
TRDD3	TRDV2	large	TRDJ2	CACDPWGIEAQLFF	TGTGCCTGTGACCCCTGGGGGATAGAAGCACAACTCTTCTTT
TRDD3	TRDV2	large	TRDJ2	CACDPVLGELPRTAQLFF	TGTGCCTGTGACCCCGTACTGGGGGAGTTACCCCGGACAGCACAACTCTTCTTT
.	TRDV2	.	TRDJ3	CACDTVGVLSSWDTLQVFF	TGTGCCTGTGACACGGTGGGGGTTCTCAGCTCCTGGGACACCCTACAGGTGTTTTTC
.	TRDV2	once	TRDJ1	CACDWGVRGYTDKLIF	TGTGCCTGTGACTGGGGGGTACGCGGGTACACCGATAAACTCATCTTT
.	TRAV29/DV5	large	TRDJ3	CAASWGCSWDTRQMFF	TGTGCAGCAAGCTGGGGATGCTCCTGGGACACCCGACAGATGTTTTTC
TRDD3	TRDV2	few	TRDJ3	CACDTRRTGGYAGSWDTRQMFF	TGTGCCTGTGACACCCGTAGAACTGGGGGATACGCCGGCTCCTGGGACACCCGACAGATGTTTTTC
.	TRAV29/DV5	.	TRDJ3	CAASAGATSWDTRQMFF	TGCGCAGCAAGCGCGGGGGCCACCTCCTGGGACACCCGGCAGATGTTTTTC
.	TRDV2	few	TRDJ1	CACGTAGPLYTDKLIF	TGTGCTTGTGGCACCGCTGGACCCCTGTACACCGATAAACTCATCTTT
TRDD3	TRDV2	.	TRDJ3	CACDSIITGVLRKSSWDTRQMFF	TGTGCCTGTGACTCGATCATTACTGGGGTTCTGAGGAAGAGCTCCTGGGACACCCGACAGATGTTTTTC
TRDD3	TRDV3	medium-sized	TRDJ2	CAYWGITLTAQLFF	TGTGCTTACTGGGGGATCACTTTGACAGCACAACTCTTCTTT
.	TRDV3	large	TRDJ2	CALAGLTAQLFF	TGTGCCTTGGCTGGGTTGACAGCACAACTCTTCTTT
.	TRAV29/DV5	.	TRDJ3	CSVLLCSYWGYWDTRQMFF	.
TRDD3	TRDV2	few	TRDJ3	CACDTRGDTSWDTRQMFF	TGTGCCTGTGACACGCGTGGGGATACGTCCTGGGACACCCGACAGATGTTTTTC
TRDD3	TRDV3	medium-sized	TRDJ1	CAFRDWGKNKLIF	TGTGCCTTTAGGGACTGGGGGAAGAATAAACTCATCTTT
TRDD3	TRDV2	large	TRDJ3	CACDNLAGGGSSWDTRQMFF	TGTGCCTGTGATAACCTTGCTGGGGGCGGGAGCTCCTGGGACACCCGACAGATGTTTTTC
TRDD3	TRDV2	.	TRDJ2	CACDVLGAALTAQLFF	TGTGCCTGTGACGTACTGGGGGCAGCTTTGACAGCCCAACTCTTCTTT
TRDD3	TRDV2	.	TRDJ3	CACDNLAGGVSSWDTRQMFF	TGTGCCTGTGATAACCTTGCTGGGGGCGTGAGCTCCTGGGACACCCGCCAGATGTTTTTC
.	TRDV2	.	TRDJ3	CACDTVGVDSWDTRQMFF	TGTGCCTGTGACACCGTTGGGGTGGACTCCTGGGACACCCGACAGATGTTTTTC
TRDD3	TRDV2	few	TRDJ2	CACDTVLGGLTAQLFF	TGTGCCTGTGACACCGTACTGGGGGGTTTGACAGCACAACTCTTCTTT
TRDD3	TRDV2	few	TRDJ3	CACDNVLGDTRSWDTRQMFF	TGTGCCTGTGACAACGTACTGGGGGATACGCGCTCCTGGGACACCCGGCAGATGTTTTTC
.	TRDV2	medium-sized	TRDJ2	CACDTVGATLTAQLFF	TGTGCCTGTGACACCGTGGGGGCTACTTTGACAGCCCAACTCTTCTTT
.	TRDV2	large	TRDJ3	CACDTWDTRQMFF	TGTGCCTGTGACACCTGGGACACCCGACAGATGTTTTTC
TRDD3	TRDV2	medium-sized	TRDJ3	CACDIGGYGSWDTRQMFF	TGTGCCTGTGACATTGGGGGATACGGCTCCTGGGACACCCGACAGATGTTTTTC
TRDD3	TRDV2	hyperexpanded	TRDJ3	CACDTGGYWDTRQMFF	TGTGCCTGTGACACCGGGGGATACTGGGACACCCGACAGATGTTTTTC
TRDD2	TRAV29/DV5	few	TRDJ3	CAASALLLPSSWDTRQMFF	TGTGCCGCAAGCGCGCTTCTCCTTCCTAGCTCCTGGGACACCCGACAGATGTTTTTC
TRDD3	TRDV2	medium-sized	TRDJ2	CACDTLGATLTAQLFF	TGTGCCTGTGACACACTGGGGGCTACTTTGACAGCCCAACTCTTCTTT
TRDD3	TRDV3	medium-sized	TRDJ2	CAFASGGYPAQLFF	TGTGCCTTTGCCTCTGGGGGATACCCAGCACAACTCTTCTTT